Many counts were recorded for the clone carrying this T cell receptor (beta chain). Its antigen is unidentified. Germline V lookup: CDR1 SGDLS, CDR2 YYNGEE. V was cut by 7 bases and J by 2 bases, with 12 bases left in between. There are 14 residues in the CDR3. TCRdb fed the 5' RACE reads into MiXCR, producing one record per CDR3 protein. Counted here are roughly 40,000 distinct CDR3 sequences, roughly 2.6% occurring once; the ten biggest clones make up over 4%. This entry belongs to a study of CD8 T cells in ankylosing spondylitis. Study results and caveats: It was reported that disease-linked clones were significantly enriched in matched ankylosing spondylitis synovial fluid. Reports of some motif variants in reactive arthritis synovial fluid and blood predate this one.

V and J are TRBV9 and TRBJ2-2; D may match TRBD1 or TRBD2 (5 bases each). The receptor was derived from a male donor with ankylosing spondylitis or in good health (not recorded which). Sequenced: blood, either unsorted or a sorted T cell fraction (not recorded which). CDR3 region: CASGTPANTGELFF. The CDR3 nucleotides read TGTGCCAGCGGGACGCCGGCAAACACCGGGGAGCTGTTTTTT. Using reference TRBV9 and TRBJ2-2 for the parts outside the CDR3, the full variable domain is DSGVTQTPKHLITATGQRVTLRCSPRSGDLSVYWYQQSLDQGLQFLIQYYNGEERAKGNILERFSAQQFPDLHSELNLSSLELGDSALYFCASGTPANTGELFFGEGSRLTVL.